This T cell receptor beta chain stems from a study of control samples from healthy donors and cancer patients. This CDR3 contains 15 residues. The V gene end was trimmed by 2 bases and the J gene end by 7 bases; junction bases not matched to a gene: 2. Germline CDR1 KGHDR, CDR2 SFDVKD. The protocol was immunoSEQ multiplex PCR, while the TCRdb copy is restricted to in-frame clones and leaves out a portion. This table holds approximately 230,000 clones, 82% found once. This receptor was identified in a woman between 55 and 75 years old with lung cancer. The chain carries TRBV24-1 and TRBJ1-4; 11 bases line up with TRBD1. The sample comprised PBMCs. The CDR3 DNA follows: TGTGCCACCAGTGATTCCGGGACAGGGGGTGAAAAACTGTTTTTT. It is translated as CATSDSGTGGEKLFF.